The 6 T cell receptor beta chains reported below all come from one sample, sequenced in a study of blood T cells in healthy people across ages. Next came a second PCR, run for about 6 to 12 cycles, which used a sample-barcoded 5' primer along with a J-beta primer mix. In TCRdb, the 5' RACE reads were re-called with MiXCR into one record per CDR3 protein. Seen here are around 2 million distinct CDR3 sequences, 30% to 40% observed once, and the top ten hold about 23%. The sample taken for sequencing was blood. Source of these receptors: a human donor in good health.

This clonotype was seen a few times. The chain links TRBV20-1 to TRBJ1-1; TRBD1 might be the D (6 bases). The CDR3 loop spans 14 amino acids. V was cut by 0 bases and J by 3 bases, with 11 bases left in between. Germline lookup yields CDR1 DFQATT and CDR2 SNEGSKA (reference sequence). The CDR3 bases are TGCAGTGCTAGAGATCGACGGGGGCACACTGAAGCTTTCTTT. Translating it yields CSARDRRGHTEAFF.

This chain uses TRBV12-3 or TRBV12-4 with TRBJ1-1; D may be TRBD1 (5 bases). V was cut by 5 bases and J by 6 bases, with 7 bases left in between. The CDR3 totals 11 residues. This chain's CDR3 is CASSQQAEAFF. The CDR3 nucleotides read TGTGCCAGCAGTCAACAGGCTGAAGCTTTCTTT.

CDR3 sequence reads: CASSLGQGRYQPQHF. The CDR3 nucleotides read TGTGCCAGCAGTTTAGGGCAGGGTCGGTATCAGCCCCAGCATTTT. J is TRBJ1-5 and V is TRBV28, with D maybe TRBD1 (5 bases). This CDR3 contains 15 residues. Trimming cost V 2 bases and J 5 bases, with 13 bases left between them. CDR1 is MDHEN and CDR2 is SYDVKM in the germline V gene.

This clonotype was seen a few times. The chain couples TRBV28 to TRBJ2-7; D is perhaps TRBD2 (6 bases). Trimming took 8 bases from V and 1 from J, leaving 12 bases between them. There are 13 residues in the CDR3. Germline CDR1 and CDR2: MDHEN and SYDVKM. For the CDR3, the DNA is TGTGCCAGCGGGACGGGAGTTTCCTACGAGCAGTACTTC. This gives the protein CASGTGVSYEQYF. Using reference TRBV28 and TRBJ2-7 for the parts outside the CDR3, the full variable domain is DVKVTQSSRYLVKRTGEKVFLECVQDMDHENMFWYRQDPGLGLRLIYFSYDVKMKEKGDIPEGYSVSREKKERFSLILESASTNQTSMYLCASGTGVSYEQYFGPGTRLTVT.

The chain joins TRBV4-2 to TRBJ2-5; perhaps D is TRBD1 or TRBD2 (7 bases each). The germline gives CDR1 LGHNA, CDR2 YNFKEQ. The CDR3 has 17 amino acids. V gave up 1 base and J gave up 5 bases, with 20 bases separating them. The DNA of the CDR3 is TGTGCCAGCAGCCAAGGCATCTCAGGGGGGGGCGAGGAGACCCAGTACTTC. Translated, it gives CASSQGISGGGEETQYF.

The rearrangement links TRBV10-3 to TRBJ2-3, with 11 bases identical to TRBD2. Trimming at V came to 0 bases and at J to 4 bases, leaving 9 bases not matched to a gene. This CDR3 is 18 amino acids long. Germline V gene sequence: CDR1 ENHRY, CDR2 SYGVKD. CDR3 DNA: TGTGCCATCAGTGAGTCGATGCCTAGCGGGGGGCGCGCAGATACGCAGTATTTT. Protein: CAISESMPSGGRADTQYF.